Following are 20 T cell receptor beta chains from one sample sequenced in a study of persistence of HIV-infected CD4 T cells. This was the immunoSEQ version 4 assay in survey mode. Sequencing used immunoSEQ multiplex PCR; TCRdb keeps in-frame clones, though not all of them. The table records about 40,000 clones, more than 70% of them present only once. The antigens for these receptors are not known. Lysates of CMV-infected fibroblasts at 10 ug/mL stimulated these cells. Memory cells lacking CD40L and CD69 with high CD45RO were sorted. Sequenced here: CD4+ T cells sorted from PBMCs after roughly 18-hour stimulation, sampled from a patient who received antiretroviral therapy. The receptors were gathered from an adult man with HIV who was CMV-seropositive.

This clone was picked up a small number of times. The chain is built from TRBV19 and TRBJ2-2, with 8 bases identical to TRBD2. The CDR3 covers 19 residues. J was trimmed by 2 bases and V by 4 bases; bases with no gene match: 15. The germline V gene encodes CDR1 LNHDA and CDR2 SQIVND (reference sequence). For the CDR3, the DNA is TGTGCCAGTAGTACCCCCTCGCGGGGGGCGCCCTCCAACACCGGGGAGCTGTTTTTT. Protein sequence: CASSTPSRGAPSNTGELFF.

This clone was recorded only once. The chain recombines TRBV5-1 with TRBJ2-1; D gene ambiguous. Germline CDR1 reads SGHRS; CDR2 reads YFSETQ. Trimming removed 4 bases at V and 0 bases at J, with 8 bases between. There are 14 residues in the CDR3. The CDR3 loop is CASSPGSSYNEQFF. As DNA, the CDR3 is TGCGCCAGCAGCCCCGGCAGCTCCTACAATGAGCAGTTCTTC.

The chain couples TRBV9 to TRBJ2-3, with 7 positions matching TRBD1. This CDR3 has 16 amino acids. The germline CDR1 and CDR2 sequences are SGDLS and YYNGEE. V lost 3 bases, J lost 1 base, and 8 bases stayed unmatched. The CDR3 nucleotides are TGTGCCAGCAGCGGAAGCGCAGGGACAGGCACAGATACGCAGTATTTT. This encodes CASSGSAGTGTDTQYF.

This clone is a singleton in its sample. This chain uses TRBV7-2 with TRBJ2-7; 8 nucleotides match TRBD1. Germline V gene data show CDR1 as SGHTA and CDR2 as FQGNSA. This CDR3 has 14 amino acids. The ends lost 3 bases at V and 4 bases at J; junction bases unmatched: 5. The CDR3 nucleotides are TGTGCCAGCAGCTTGGGGACAGGCTTTTACGAGCAGTACTTC. This translates into CASSLGTGFYEQYF.

This clone has only a few counts. The CDR3: CASSLGQGARNEQFF. In nucleotides, the CDR3 is TGTGCCAGCAGCTTGGGACAGGGGGCGCGGAATGAGCAGTTCTTC. The rearrangement joins TRBV7-9 to TRBJ2-1; 12 nucleotides match TRBD1. Germline V gene lookup returns CDR1 SEHNR and CDR2 FQNEAQ (reference sequence). V lost 3 bases and J lost 7; bases outside the gene matches: 4. CDR3 length equals 15 residues.

CDR3 loop: CASSSQGATGANVLTF. In nucleotides, the CDR3 is TGCGCCAGCAGCTCTCAGGGGGCAACGGGGGCCAACGTCCTGACTTTC. The gene calls are TRBV5-1 and TRBJ2-6; 8 bases are a match to TRBD1. The CDR3 consists of 16 residues. CDR1 and CDR2 from the germline V gene are SGHRS and YFSETQ. The J segment lost 4 bases and the V segment lost 3 bases, leaving 6 bases of the junction unmatched. Full variable domain (remainder filled in from reference TRBV5-1 and TRBJ2-6): KAGVTQTPRYLIKTRGQQVTLSCSPISGHRSVSWYQQTPGQGLQFLFEYFSETQRNKGNFPGRFSGRQFSNSRSEMNVSTLELGDSALYLCASSSQGATGANVLTFGAGSRLTVL.

The chain links TRBV6-1 to TRBJ2-7, with TRBD2 as a possible D gene (5 bases). CDR3 length equals 13 residues. The germline V and J ends were trimmed by 3 bases and 6 bases, with 12 bases remaining between them. Germline V gene data show CDR1 as MNHNS and CDR2 as SASEGT. The CDR3 reads CASSDNGVGEQYF. The CDR3 DNA is TGTGCCAGCAGTGACAACGGGGTAGGCGAGCAGTACTTC.

This chain connects TRBV2 to TRBJ1-5; D is undetermined. The CDR3 runs to 12 residues. The V end was cut by 2 bases, the J end by 10 bases, with 9 bases between. CDR1 SNHLY and CDR2 FYNNEI come from the germline V gene. CDR3 region: CASSENQDPQHF. CDR3 in DNA: TGTGCCAGCAGTGAAAACCAGGATCCCCAGCATTTT.

The chain has TRBV6-5 and TRBJ2-7; D not certain. V was clipped by 6 bases and J by 7 bases, with 16 bases between them. This CDR3 comprises 13 residues. Germline V gives CDR1 MNHEY, CDR2 SVGAGI. CDR3 sequence: CASSRRAPPEQYF. Here the CDR3 DNA reads TGTGCCAGCAGCCGCCGGGCCCCGCCGGAGCAGTACTTC.

The chain links TRBV19 to TRBJ1-1; 8 bases are shared with TRBD1. Trimming removed 5 bases from V and 1 base from J; junction bases left unmatched: 15. Germline lookup yields CDR1 LNHDA and CDR2 SQIVND (reference sequence). The CDR3 runs to 18 residues. The CDR3 nucleotides are TGTGCCAGTAGTCCCTCCGGAACAGGGGGTACTTGGAACACTGAAGCTTTCTTT. As protein: CASSPSGTGGTWNTEAFF.

The J gene is TRBJ1-1, the V gene TRBV2; D unresolved. Looked up from germline, CDR1 is SNHLY and CDR2 is FYNNEI. The V end lost 3 bases, the J end lost 5 bases, and 16 bases lay between the germline ends. CDR3 length: 15 residues. CDR3 nucleotides: TGTGCCAGCAGTGACATGGCGGGGAGGCGGACTGAAGCTTTCTTT. Protein sequence: CASSDMAGRRTEAFF.

The rearrangement links TRBV5-1 to TRBJ1-2; D is undetermined. The germline gives CDR1 SGHRS, CDR2 YFSETQ. Trimming left V 1 base short and J 3 bases short, with 10 bases between. CDR3 length equals 14 residues. The CDR3 DNA is TGCGCCAGCAGCTTGAACCCAGCGGACTATGGCTACACCTTC. It translates to CASSLNPADYGYTF.

The chain joins TRBV19 to TRBJ2-7; no clear D. Trimming removed 3 bases at V and 4 bases at J, with 13 bases between. This CDR3 contains 14 residues. Germline CDR1 is LNHDA and CDR2 is SQIVND (reference sequence). The CDR3 DNA sequence: TGTGCCAGTAGTATCTCAGACTCGTTTTACGAGCAGTACTTC. It translates to CASSISDSFYEQYF.

This clone has just a few counts. The chain uses TRBV27 and TRBJ1-6; D not resolved. Germline V gene lookup returns CDR1 MNHEY and CDR2 SMNVEV (reference sequence). CDR3 length: 13 residues. The ends were cut back, 2 bases at V and 5 bases at J, with 4 bases in the middle. CDR3 loop: CASSLTDNSPLHF. The CDR3 DNA sequence: TGTGCCAGCAGTTTAACAGATAATTCACCCCTCCACTTT.

The chain uses TRBV7-2 and TRBJ1-1; 10 bases agree with TRBD1. The CDR3 length is 13 residues. J lost 7 bases, V lost 5 bases, and 4 bases had no gene match. Germline V gives CDR1 SGHTA, CDR2 FQGNSA. CDR3 in amino acids: CASSRDRGGEAFF. CDR3 nucleotide sequence: TGTGCCAGCAGCCGGGACAGGGGAGGTGAAGCTTTCTTT.

This clone was seen once. The chain uses TRBV4-1 and TRBJ1-4; 9 nucleotides agree with TRBD1. The CDR3 is 15 amino acids. Germline V gives CDR1 MGHRA, CDR2 YSYEKL. Trimming cost V 3 bases and J 7 bases; bases outside gene matches: 6. The CDR3 protein is CASSHSGTGSEKLFF. CDR3 in DNA: TGCGCCAGCAGCCATTCCGGGACAGGGAGTGAAAAACTGTTTTTT.

The V call is TRBV5-1, the J call TRBJ2-2, with 8 bases that match TRBD1. Germline assignment: CDR1 SGHRS and CDR2 YFSETQ. The CDR3 extends over 14 amino acids. V lost 7 bases, J lost 6 bases, and 8 bases stayed unmatched. CDR3 loop: CASPMPRGPGELFF. CDR3 nucleotides: TGCGCCAGCCCAATGCCCAGGGGGCCCGGGGAGCTGTTTTTT.

This clone was detected once. The gene calls are TRBV9 and TRBJ1-2; tentative D call: TRBD1 (5 bases). The V gene lost 4 bases and the J gene lost 6 bases, with 13 bases spanning the gap. The CDR3 sequence is 13 residues long. Germline lookup yields CDR1 SGDLS and CDR2 YYNGEE. CDR3 in amino acids: CASSPGLRDGYTF. DNA for the CDR3: TGTGCCAGCAGCCCCGGGCTCAGGGATGGCTACACCTTC. The complete variable domain, with remaining parts taken from reference TRBV9 and TRBJ1-2, reads DSGVTQTPKHLITATGQRVTLRCSPRSGDLSVYWYQQSLDQGLQFLIQYYNGEERAKGNILERFSAQQFPDLHSELNLSSLELGDSALYFCASSPGLRDGYTFGSGTRLTVV.

The chain joins TRBV19 to TRBJ1-4; D not resolved. Germline V gene data show CDR1 as LNHDA and CDR2 as SQIVND (reference sequence). The CDR3 covers 17 residues. V was shortened by 9 bases and J by 2 bases, with 22 bases between the two germline ends. DNA for the CDR3: TGTGCCAGCCGCACAGAGAGGCCCGGACCGACTAATGAAAAACTGTTTTTT. Translated: CASRTERPGPTNEKLFF.

The chain uses TRBV2 and TRBJ1-3; 12 nucleotides match TRBD1. This CDR3 is 14 amino acids long. V trimming: 7 bases; J trimming: 5 bases; junction bases outside the gene matches: 3. The germline V gene has CDR1 SNHLY and CDR2 FYNNEI. The CDR3 sequence is CASTGTGGRNTIYF. In nucleotides, the CDR3 is TGTGCCAGCACCGGGACAGGGGGCAGAAACACCATATATTTT.